This T cell receptor (beta chain) appears in the sequencing data of a study of CD8 T cells in ankylosing spondylitis. A single record per CDR3 protein comes from TCRdb applying MiXCR to the 5' RACE reads. Here the sample spans fewer than 130,000 distinct CDR3 sequences, around 24% being singletons. Broader study findings: Disease-linked clones reportedly concentrated significantly in matched ankylosing spondylitis synovial fluid.

V lost 3 bases and J lost 0, with 9 bases in between. The CDR3 contains 14 residues. In germline, CDR1 is DFQATT, CDR2 SNEGSKA (reference sequence). Comment on this clonotype: What it binds is unknown.

The V gene is TRBV20-1, the J gene TRBJ2-1; maybe TRBD2 (6 bases). Material: synovial fluid, either unsorted or a sorted T cell fraction (not recorded which). This receptor was taken from a male donor with ankylosing spondylitis. DNA of the CDR3: TGCAGTGCTAGCGGGAGCGGCTCCTACAATGAGCAGTTCTTC. Amino acids: CSASGSGSYNEQFF.